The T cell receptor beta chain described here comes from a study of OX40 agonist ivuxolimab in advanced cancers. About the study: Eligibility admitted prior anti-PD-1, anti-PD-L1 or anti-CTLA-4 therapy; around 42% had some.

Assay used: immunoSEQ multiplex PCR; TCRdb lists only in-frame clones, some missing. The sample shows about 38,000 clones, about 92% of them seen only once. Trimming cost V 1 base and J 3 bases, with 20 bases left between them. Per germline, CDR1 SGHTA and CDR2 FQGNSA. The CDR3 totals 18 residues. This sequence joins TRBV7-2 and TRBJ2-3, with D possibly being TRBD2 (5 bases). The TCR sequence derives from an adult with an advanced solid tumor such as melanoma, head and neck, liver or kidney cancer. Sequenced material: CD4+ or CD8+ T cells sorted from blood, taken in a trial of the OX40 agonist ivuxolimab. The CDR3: CASSLGHQTGLRTDTQYF. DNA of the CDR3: TGTGCCAGCAGCTTAGGCCACCAGACGGGATTAAGGACAGATACGCAGTATTTT. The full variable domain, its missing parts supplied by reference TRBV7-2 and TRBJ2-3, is GAGVSQSPSNKVTEKGKDVELRCDPISGHTALYWYRQSLGQGLEFLIYFQGNSAPDKSGLPSDRFSAERTGGSVSTLTIQRTQQEDSAVYLCASSLGHQTGLRTDTQYFGPGTRLTVL.